These 3 T cell receptor beta chains came from one sample sequenced in a study of cytomegalovirus exposure and HLA in healthy donors. Primers included in the PCR were 60 Vbeta and 13 Jbeta primers. The assay was immunoSEQ multiplex PCR, and TCRdb's table has in-frame clones only and misses some. This table holds under 55,000 clones, around 81% found once. The source material was PBMCs. The receptors stem from a man younger than 40 in good health and CMV-seropositive.

This clone was recorded a few times. This chain's CDR3 is CASSETTSGANEQFF. In DNA, the CDR3 is TGTGCCAGCAGTGAGACGACTAGCGGGGCCAATGAGCAGTTCTTC. V and J are TRBV6-4 and TRBJ2-1; 11 positions match TRBD2. This CDR3 is built from 15 residues. Germline values: CDR1 MRHNA, CDR2 SNTAGT. Unmatched junction bases numbered 4, after V lost 3 bases and J lost 6 bases.

This chain connects TRBV5-1 to TRBJ2-1, with TRBD1 matching over 7 bases. This CDR3 spans 16 amino acids. Per the germline V gene, CDR1 is SGHRS and CDR2 is YFSETQ. V lost 6 bases and J lost 0; bases outside the gene matches: 9. The DNA for the CDR3 is TGCGCCAGCACCAATGGACAGGCGGCCTCCTACAATGAGCAGTTCTTC. Its translation: CASTNGQAASYNEQFF.

The genes are TRBV10-3 and TRBJ1-2; no firm D call. Trimming cost V 3 bases and J 0 bases, with 5 bases left between them. CDR3 length: 13 amino acids. Germline V gives CDR1 ENHRY, CDR2 SYGVKD. For the CDR3, the DNA is TGTGCCATCAGTGAACTTTCTAACTATGGCTACACCTTC. Translating it yields CAISELSNYGYTF.